These T cell receptor beta chains were read from a single sample in a study of T cells expressing NK-cell markers. With the 5' RACE reads reprocessed, TCRdb shows one record per CDR3 protein and no DNA. Its clone listing holds fewer than 550,000 distinct CDR3 sequences. Sequenced input: blood T cells: a sorted CD56 or NKG2C T cell subset, CD4+ or CD8+ T cells, or bulk PBMC T cells (not recorded which). The receptors shown here come from a woman aged 45-60 years in good health. The CDR3 runs from the conserved cysteine through the conserved F or W.

j_call,v_call,cdr3_aa
TRBJ1-1,TRBV3-1,CASSQSDRDAFF
TRBJ2-7,TRBV20-1,CSARMGQGAFYEQYF
TRBJ1-5,TRBV10-1,CASSPTLGQPQHF
TRBJ1-1,TRBV4-2,CASSQDPDRGPAFF
TRBJ1-1,TRBV7-2,CASSLILGQGGGAFF
TRBJ2-1,TRBV10-3,CAVSGREANEQFF
TRBJ2-1,TRBV12-3/TRBV12-4,CASSRRDNEQFF
TRBJ2-1,TRBV6-5,CASSMTSGVYNEQFF
TRBJ1-2,TRBV5-4,CASSLGQKYGYTF
TRBJ1-2,TRBV20-1,CSATGRVLEYGYTF
TRBJ1-4,TRBV27,CASSQGQSNEKLFF
TRBJ2-3,TRBV15,CATSRGLGGTGGDTQYF
TRBJ2-2,TRBV27,CASSFKLGELFF
TRBJ2-5,TRBV5-5,CASSSKTSGKETQYF
TRBJ1-1,TRBV18,CASSPSREVRTEAFF
TRBJ2-3,TRBV20-1,CSAQPGHRQDTQYF
TRBJ2-7,TRBV27,CASSFGRAYEQYF
TRBJ1-5,TRBV2,CASSGEHSNQPQHF
TRBJ2-1,TRBV29-1,CTPPGQHNEQFF
TRBJ1-5,TRBV6-2/TRBV6-3,CASRRRRTDSNQPQHF
TRBJ2-1,TRBV12-5,CASGLVPVAGNVEQFF
TRBJ2-1,TRBV9,CASSVGAVGKSSYNEQFF
TRBJ2-1,TRBV12-3/TRBV12-4,CASSLAFGLASPWEQFF
TRBJ2-3,TRBV5-1,CASSLGLAGTTDTQYF
TRBJ1-2,TRBV18,CASSPRNIDGYTF
TRBJ1-4,TRBV15,CATSMWGQGDEKLFF
TRBJ2-7,TRBV7-8,CASSPPGTGVEQYF
TRBJ2-7,TRBV6-5,CASSYSYRGSKVDEQYF
TRBJ2-2,TRBV19,CASRTSGRGSGELFF
TRBJ1-2,TRBV6-5,CASSGGGNYGYTF
TRBJ2-2,TRBV6-5,CASSQRDSYTGELFF
TRBJ1-1,TRBV2,CASSEAQTVKAFF